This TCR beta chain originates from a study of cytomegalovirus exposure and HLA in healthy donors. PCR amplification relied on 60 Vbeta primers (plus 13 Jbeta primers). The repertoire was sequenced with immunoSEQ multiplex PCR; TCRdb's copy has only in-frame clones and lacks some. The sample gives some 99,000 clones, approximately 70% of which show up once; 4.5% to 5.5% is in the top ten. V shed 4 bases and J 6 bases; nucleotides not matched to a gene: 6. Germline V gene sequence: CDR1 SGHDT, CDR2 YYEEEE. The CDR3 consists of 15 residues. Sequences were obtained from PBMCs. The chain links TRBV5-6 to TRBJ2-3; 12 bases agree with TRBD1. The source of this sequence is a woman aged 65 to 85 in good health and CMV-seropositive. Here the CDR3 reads CASSPGTGGIDTQYF. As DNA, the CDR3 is TGTGCCAGCAGCCCCGGGACAGGGGGCATCGATACGCAGTATTTT.